This T cell receptor (beta chain) was found in a study of cytomegalovirus exposure and HLA in healthy donors. Study-level findings and limits: Under in vitro conditions, a few CMV-associated chains were confirmed as specific for CMV antigens. TCR beta sequences numbering 15,000 to 20,000 were associated with HLA alleles at 0.05 false discovery rate in a later analysis. Based on reports, TCR beta sequences accurately predicted HLA-A and HLA-B alleles for most subjects. Being indistinguishable, some V segments were excluded, TRBV6-2 and TRBV6-3 among them.

As for this clone: What it binds is not known.

The germline V gene encodes CDR1 MDHEN and CDR2 SYDVKM. CDR3 size: 14 residues. V was pared by 7 bases and J by 2 bases, with 12 bases between. Primers: 60 Vbeta forward and 13 Jbeta reverse. Sequencing used immunoSEQ multiplex PCR; TCRdb keeps in-frame clones, though not all of them. The sample yields some 120,000 clones, around four fifths seen once. The clonotype comes from a man aged 30 to 45 in good health and CMV-seropositive. This chain uses TRBV28 with TRBJ2-1; the D gene is possibly TRBD2 (5 bases). Sample: PBMCs. The DNA for the CDR3 is TGTGCCAGCACCTTCGGACTTCCCTACAATGAGCAGTTCTTC. Its protein is CASTFGLPYNEQFF.